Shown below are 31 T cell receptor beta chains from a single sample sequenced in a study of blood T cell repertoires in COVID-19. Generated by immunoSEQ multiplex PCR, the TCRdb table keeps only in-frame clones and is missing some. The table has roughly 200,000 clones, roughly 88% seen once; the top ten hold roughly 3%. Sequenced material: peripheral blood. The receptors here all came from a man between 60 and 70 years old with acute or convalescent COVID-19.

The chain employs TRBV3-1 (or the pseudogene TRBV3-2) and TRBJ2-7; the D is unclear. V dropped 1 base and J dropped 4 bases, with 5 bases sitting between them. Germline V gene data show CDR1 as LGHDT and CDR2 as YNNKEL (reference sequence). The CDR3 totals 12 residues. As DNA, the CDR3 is TGTGCCAGCAGCCAAGCCCGGTACGAGCAGTACTTC. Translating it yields CASSQARYEQYF.

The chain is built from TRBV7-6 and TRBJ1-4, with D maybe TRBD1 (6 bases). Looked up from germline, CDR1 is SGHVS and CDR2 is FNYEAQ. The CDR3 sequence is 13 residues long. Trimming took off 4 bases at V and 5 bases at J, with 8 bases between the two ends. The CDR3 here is CASSSGGNEKLFF. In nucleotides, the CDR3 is TGTGCCAGCAGCTCGGGGGGCAATGAAAAACTGTTTTTT.

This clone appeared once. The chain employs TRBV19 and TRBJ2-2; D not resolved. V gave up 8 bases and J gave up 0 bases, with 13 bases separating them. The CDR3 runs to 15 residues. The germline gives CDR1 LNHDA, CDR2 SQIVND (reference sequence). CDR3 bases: TGTGCCAGTTCGTTCGATGGCACGAACACCGGGGAGCTGTTTTTT. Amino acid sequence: CASSFDGTNTGELFF.

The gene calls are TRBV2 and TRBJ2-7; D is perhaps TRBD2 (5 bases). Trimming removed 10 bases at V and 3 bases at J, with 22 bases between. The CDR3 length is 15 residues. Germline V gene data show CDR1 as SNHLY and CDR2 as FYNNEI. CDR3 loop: CANVMRSGPSYEQYF. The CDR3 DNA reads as TGTGCCAACGTCATGAGGAGCGGACCCAGCTACGAGCAGTACTTC.

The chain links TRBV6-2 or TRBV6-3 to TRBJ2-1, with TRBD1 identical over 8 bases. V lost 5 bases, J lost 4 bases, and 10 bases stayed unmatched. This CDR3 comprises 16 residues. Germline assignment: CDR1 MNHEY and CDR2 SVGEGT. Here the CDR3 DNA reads TGTGCCAGCAGTCCGGGGACCGGGACAGGTTACAATGAGCAGTTCTTC. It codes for CASSPGTGTGYNEQFF.

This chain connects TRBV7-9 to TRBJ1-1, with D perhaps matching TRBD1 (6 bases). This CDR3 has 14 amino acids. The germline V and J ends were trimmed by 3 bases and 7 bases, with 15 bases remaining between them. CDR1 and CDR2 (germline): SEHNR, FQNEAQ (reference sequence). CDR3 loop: CASSFGGRGVEAFF. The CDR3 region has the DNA TGTGCCAGCAGCTTCGGGGGGCGCGGAGTTGAAGCTTTCTTT.

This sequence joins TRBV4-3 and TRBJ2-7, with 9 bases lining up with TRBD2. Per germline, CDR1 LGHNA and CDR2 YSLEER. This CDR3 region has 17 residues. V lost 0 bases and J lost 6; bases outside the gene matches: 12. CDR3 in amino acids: CASSQDPATSGPGEQYF. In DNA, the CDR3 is TGCGCCAGCAGCCAAGATCCGGCGACTAGCGGTCCTGGCGAGCAGTACTTC.

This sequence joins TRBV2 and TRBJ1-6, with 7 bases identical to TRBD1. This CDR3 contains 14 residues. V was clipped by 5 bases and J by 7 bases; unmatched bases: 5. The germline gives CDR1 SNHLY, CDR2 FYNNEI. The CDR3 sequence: CASSPGQLNSPLHF. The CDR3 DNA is TGTGCCAGCAGTCCGGGACAGCTGAATTCACCCCTCCACTTT.

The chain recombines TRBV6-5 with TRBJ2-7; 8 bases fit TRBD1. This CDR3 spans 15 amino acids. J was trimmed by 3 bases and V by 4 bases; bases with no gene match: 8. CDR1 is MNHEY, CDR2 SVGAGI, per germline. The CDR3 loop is CASSLQGGVGYEQYF. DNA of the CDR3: TGTGCCAGCAGTTTACAGGGGGGAGTGGGCTACGAGCAGTACTTC.

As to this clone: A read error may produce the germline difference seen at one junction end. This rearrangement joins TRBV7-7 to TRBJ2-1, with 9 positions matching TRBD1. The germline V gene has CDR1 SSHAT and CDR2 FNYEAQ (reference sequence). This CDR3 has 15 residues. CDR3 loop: CASSLAGQGKSEQFF. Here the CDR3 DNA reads TGTGCTAGCAGCTTAGCAGGACAGGGGAAATCTGAGCAGTTCTTC.

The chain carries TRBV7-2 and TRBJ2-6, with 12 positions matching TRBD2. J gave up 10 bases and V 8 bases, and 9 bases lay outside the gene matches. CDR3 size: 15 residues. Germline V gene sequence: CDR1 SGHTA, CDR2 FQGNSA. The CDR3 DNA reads TGTGCCAGCGGGGGGGGACTAGCGGGCCAAAACGTCCTGACTTTC. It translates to CASGGGLAGQNVLTF.

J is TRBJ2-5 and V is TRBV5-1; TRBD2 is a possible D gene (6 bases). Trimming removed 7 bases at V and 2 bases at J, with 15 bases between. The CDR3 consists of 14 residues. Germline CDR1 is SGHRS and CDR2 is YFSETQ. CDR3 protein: CASFGGAGQETQYF. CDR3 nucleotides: TGCGCCAGCTTCGGAGGAGCGGGTCAAGAGACCCAGTACTTC.

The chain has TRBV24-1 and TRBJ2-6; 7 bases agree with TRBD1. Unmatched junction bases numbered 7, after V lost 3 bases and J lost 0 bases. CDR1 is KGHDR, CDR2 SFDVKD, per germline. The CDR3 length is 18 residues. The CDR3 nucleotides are TGTGCCACCAGTGATGTACAGGGGTCGTCCTCTGGGGCCAACGTCCTGACTTTC. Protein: CATSDVQGSSSGANVLTF.

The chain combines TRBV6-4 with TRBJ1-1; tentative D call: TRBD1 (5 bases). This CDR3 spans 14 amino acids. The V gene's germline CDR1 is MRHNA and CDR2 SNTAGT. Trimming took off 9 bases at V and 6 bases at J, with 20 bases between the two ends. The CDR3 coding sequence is TGTGCCAGTTCGCGCGGGACCGTCTTCCCTGAAGCTTTCTTT. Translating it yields CASSRGTVFPEAFF.

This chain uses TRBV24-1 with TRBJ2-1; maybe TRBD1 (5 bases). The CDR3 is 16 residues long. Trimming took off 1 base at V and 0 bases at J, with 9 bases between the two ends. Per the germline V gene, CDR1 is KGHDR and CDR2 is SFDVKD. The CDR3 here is CATSDLGASSYNEQFF. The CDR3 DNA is TGTGCCACCAGTGATTTAGGGGCTAGCTCCTACAATGAGCAGTTCTTC.

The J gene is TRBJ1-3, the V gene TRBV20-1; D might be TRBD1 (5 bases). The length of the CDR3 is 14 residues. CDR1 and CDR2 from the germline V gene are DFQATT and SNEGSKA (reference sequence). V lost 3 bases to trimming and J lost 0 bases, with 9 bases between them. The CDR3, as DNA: TGCAGTGCTAGTCAGGGTAACTCTGGAAACACCATATATTTT. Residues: CSASQGNSGNTIYF.

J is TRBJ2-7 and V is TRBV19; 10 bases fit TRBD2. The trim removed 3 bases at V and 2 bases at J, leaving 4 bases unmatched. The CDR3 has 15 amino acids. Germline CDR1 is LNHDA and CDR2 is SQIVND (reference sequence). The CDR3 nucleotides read TGTGCCAGTAGTATGGGACTAGCGTATCCCTACGAGCAGTACTTC. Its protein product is CASSMGLAYPYEQYF.

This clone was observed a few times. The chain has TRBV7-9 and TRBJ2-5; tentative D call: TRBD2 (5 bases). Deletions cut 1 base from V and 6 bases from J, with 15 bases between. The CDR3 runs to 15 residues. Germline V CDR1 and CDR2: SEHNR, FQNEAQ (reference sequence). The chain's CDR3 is CASSLGGQTLKTQYF. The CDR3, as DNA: TGTGCCAGCAGCTTAGGAGGGCAGACTCTAAAGACCCAGTACTTC. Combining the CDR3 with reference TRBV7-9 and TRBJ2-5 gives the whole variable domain DTGVSQNPRHKITKRGQNVTFRCDPISEHNRLYWYRQTLGQGPEFLTYFQNEAQLEKSRLLSDRFSAERPKGSFSTLEIQRTEQGDSAMYLCASSLGGQTLKTQYFGPGTRLLVL.

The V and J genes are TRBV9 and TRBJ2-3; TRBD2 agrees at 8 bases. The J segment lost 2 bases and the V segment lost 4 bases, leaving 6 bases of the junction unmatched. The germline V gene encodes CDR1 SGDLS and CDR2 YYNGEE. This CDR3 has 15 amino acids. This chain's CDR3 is CASSFTSGYTDTQYF. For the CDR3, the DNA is TGTGCCAGCAGCTTTACTAGCGGATACACAGATACGCAGTATTTT.

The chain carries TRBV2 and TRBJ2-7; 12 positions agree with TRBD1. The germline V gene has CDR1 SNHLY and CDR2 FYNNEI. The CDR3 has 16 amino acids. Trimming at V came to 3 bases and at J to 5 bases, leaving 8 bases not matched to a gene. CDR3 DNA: TGTGCCAGCAGTGAGTTCCGGGACAGGGGGCGACACGAGCAGTACTTC. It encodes CASSEFRDRGRHEQYF.

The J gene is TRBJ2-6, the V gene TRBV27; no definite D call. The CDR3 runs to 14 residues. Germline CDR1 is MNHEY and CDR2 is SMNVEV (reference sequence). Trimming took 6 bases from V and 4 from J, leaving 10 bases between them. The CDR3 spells CASSARSGANVLTF. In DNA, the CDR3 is TGTGCCAGCAGCGCCCGGTCAGGGGCCAACGTCCTGACTTTC.

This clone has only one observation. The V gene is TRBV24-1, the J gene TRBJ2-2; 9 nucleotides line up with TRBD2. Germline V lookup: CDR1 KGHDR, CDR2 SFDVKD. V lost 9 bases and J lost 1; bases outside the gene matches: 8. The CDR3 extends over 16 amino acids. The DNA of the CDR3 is TGTGCCACCTCCGACCGTAGCGGGAGGAACACCGGGGAGCTGTTTTTT. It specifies CATSDRSGRNTGELFF.

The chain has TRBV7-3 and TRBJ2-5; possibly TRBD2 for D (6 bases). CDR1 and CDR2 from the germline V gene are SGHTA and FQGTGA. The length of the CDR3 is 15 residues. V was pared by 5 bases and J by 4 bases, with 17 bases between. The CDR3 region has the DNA TGTGCCAGCAGCCCCCTTGGAGGGTCGGCAGAGACCCAGTACTTC. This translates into CASSPLGGSAETQYF.

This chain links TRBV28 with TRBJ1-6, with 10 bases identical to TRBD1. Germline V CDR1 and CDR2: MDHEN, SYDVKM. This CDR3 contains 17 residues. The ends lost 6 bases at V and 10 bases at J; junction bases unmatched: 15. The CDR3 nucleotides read TGTGCCAGCAGACCCCGGGTCGGGACAGGGGAAAGATCACCCCTCCACTTT. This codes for CASRPRVGTGERSPLHF.

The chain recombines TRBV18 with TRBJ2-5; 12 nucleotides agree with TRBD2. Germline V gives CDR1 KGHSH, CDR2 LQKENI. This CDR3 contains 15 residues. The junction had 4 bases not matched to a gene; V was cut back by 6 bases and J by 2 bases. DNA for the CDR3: TGTGCCAGCTCCCGGACTAGCGGGAAACAAGAGACCCAGTACTTC. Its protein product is CASSRTSGKQETQYF.

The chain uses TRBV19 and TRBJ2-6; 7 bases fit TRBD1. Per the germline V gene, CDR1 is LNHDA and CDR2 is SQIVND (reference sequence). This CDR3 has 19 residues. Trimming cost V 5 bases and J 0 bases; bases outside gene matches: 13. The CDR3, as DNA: TGTGCCAGTAGTCTCGACTACTTGACAGGGCTCTCTGGGGCCAACGTCCTGACTTTC. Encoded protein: CASSLDYLTGLSGANVLTF.

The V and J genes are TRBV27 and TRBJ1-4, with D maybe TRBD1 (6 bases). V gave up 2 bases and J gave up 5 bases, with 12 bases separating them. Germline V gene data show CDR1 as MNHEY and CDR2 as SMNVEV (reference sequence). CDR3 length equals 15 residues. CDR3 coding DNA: TGTGCCAGCAGTTTAGGAGGGGGGGTAAATGAAAAACTGTTTTTT. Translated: CASSLGGGVNEKLFF.

CDR3 loop: CASSLTGYNEQFF. The CDR3, as DNA: TGCGCCAGCAGCTTAACCGGCTACAATGAGCAGTTCTTC. The J gene is TRBJ2-1, the V gene TRBV5-1, with D unclear. Trimming took off 2 bases at V and 3 bases at J, with 6 bases between the two ends. Per germline, CDR1 SGHRS and CDR2 YFSETQ. The CDR3 is 13 amino acids.

The CDR3 is CASSPSVVAKNIQYF. CDR3 sequence (DNA): TGTGCCAGCTCACCTTCAGTGGTGGCCAAAAACATTCAGTACTTC. The chain couples TRBV18 to TRBJ2-4, with D unclear. V was clipped by 3 bases and J by 1 base, with 10 bases between them. The CDR3 runs 15 residues. Germline CDR1 is KGHSH and CDR2 is LQKENI. The complete variable domain, with remaining parts taken from reference TRBV18 and TRBJ2-4, reads NAGVMQNPRHLVRRRGQEARLRCSPMKGHSHVYWYRQLPEEGLKFMVYLQKENIIDESGMPKERFSAEFPKEGPSILRIQQVVRGDSAAYFCASSPSVVAKNIQYFGAGTRLSVL.

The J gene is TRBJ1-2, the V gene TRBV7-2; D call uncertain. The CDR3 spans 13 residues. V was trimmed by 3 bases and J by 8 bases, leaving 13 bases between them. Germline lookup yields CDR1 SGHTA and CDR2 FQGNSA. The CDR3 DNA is TGTGCCAGCAGCTTTGGACTCGAAGGGGGCTACACCTTC. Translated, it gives CASSFGLEGGYTF.

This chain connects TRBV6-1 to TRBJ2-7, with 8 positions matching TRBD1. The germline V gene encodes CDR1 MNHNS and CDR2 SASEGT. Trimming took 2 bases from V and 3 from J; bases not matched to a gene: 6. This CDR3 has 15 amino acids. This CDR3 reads CASSELRTGNYEQYF. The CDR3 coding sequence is TGTGCCAGCAGTGAACTTCGGACAGGGAACTACGAGCAGTACTTC.